The clone carrying this T cell receptor (beta chain) was seen many times. Its antigen is unknown. The entry originates in a study of glioma-infiltrating T cells. Notes on the study in general: Tissue-blood divergence was below expectation in non-neoplastic patients, above in gliomas.

TCR alpha and beta CDR3 regions were amplified from RNA using iRepertoire nested multiplex PCR. Tissue mRNA or PBMC total RNA, roughly 90-400 ng, went into one-step reverse transcription and amplification. MiXCR, run by TCRdb on the multiplex PCR reads, gives a single entry per CDR3 protein. The sample has around 180,000 distinct CDR3 sequences, about 47% seen once. The TCR comes from a human donor with low-grade glioma or glioblastoma, undergoing nonglioma brain surgery, or in good health (not recorded which). The specimen sequenced was glioma tissue, nonneoplastic brain tissue, or PBMCs (not recorded which).

In nucleotides, the CDR3 is TGCAGTACTCCCCTTGGCGGCACTGAAGCTTTCTTT. Protein sequence: CSTPLGGTEAFF. The genes are TRBV20-1 and TRBJ1-1, with unresolved D. Germline V lookup: CDR1 DFQATT, CDR2 SNEGSKA (reference sequence). V lost 8 bases and J 4 bases, leaving 14 bases between the germline ends. The CDR3 covers 12 residues.